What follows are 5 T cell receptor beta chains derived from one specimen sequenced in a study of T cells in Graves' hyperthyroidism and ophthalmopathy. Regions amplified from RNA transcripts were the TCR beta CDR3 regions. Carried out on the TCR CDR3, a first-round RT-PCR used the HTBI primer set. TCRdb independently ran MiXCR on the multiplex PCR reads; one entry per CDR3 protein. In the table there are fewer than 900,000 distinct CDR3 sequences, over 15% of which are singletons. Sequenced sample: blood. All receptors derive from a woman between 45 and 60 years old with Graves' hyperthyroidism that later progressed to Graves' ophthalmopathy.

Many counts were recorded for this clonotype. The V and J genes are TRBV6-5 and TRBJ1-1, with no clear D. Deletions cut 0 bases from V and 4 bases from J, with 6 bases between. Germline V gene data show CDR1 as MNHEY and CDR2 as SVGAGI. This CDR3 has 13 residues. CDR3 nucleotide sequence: TGTGCCAGCAGTTACTCGGTAGTCACTGAAGCTTTCTTT. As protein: CASSYSVVTEAFF.

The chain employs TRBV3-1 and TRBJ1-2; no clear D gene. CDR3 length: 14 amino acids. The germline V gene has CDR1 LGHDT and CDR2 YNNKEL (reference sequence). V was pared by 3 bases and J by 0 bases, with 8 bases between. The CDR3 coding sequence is TGTGCCAGCAGCCACATTATATCTAACTATGGCTACACCTTC. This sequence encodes CASSHIISNYGYTF.

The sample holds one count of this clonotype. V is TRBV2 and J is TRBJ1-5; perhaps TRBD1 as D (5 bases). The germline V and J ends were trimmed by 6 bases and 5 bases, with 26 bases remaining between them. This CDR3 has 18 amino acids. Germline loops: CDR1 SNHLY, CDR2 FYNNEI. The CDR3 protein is CASRVNRDATGLDQPQHF. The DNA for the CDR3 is TGTGCCAGCAGGGTAAACCGGGACGCAACGGGCCTCGATCAGCCCCAGCATTTT. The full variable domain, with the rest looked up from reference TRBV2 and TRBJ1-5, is EPEVTQTPSHQVTQMGQEVILRCVPISNHLYFYWYRQILGQKVEFLVSFYNNEISEKSEIFDDQFSVERPDGSNFTLKIRSTKLEDSAMYFCASRVNRDATGLDQPQHFGDGTRLSIL.

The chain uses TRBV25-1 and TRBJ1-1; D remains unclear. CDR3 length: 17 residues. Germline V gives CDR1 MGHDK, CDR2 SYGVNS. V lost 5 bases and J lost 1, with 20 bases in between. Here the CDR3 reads CASSPLRDFNPNTEAFF. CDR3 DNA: TGTGCCAGCAGTCCCCTACGAGACTTTAACCCGAACACTGAAGCTTTCTTT.

CDR3 coding DNA: TGCGCCAGCAGCCAAGGGCTTGAGGGTGGAGGGAAAGAGACCCAGTACTTC. Protein: CASSQGLEGGGKETQYF. This chain joins TRBV4-1 and TRBJ2-5; tentative D call: TRBD2 (6 bases). Germline V lookup: CDR1 MGHRA, CDR2 YSYEKL. The CDR3 sequence is 17 residues long. Trimming pared 1 base from V and 3 bases from J, leaving 18 bases between.